This T cell receptor beta chain was profiled in a study of cytomegalovirus exposure and HLA in healthy donors. Overall study context: Among some 400 genotyped donors, about 83% fell in the Caucasian-associated ancestry cluster.

Notes on this clone: What it binds is not known.

Study-wide results and limits: Using a false discovery rate of 0.05, a later analysis showed that 15,000 to 20,000 TCR beta sequences were associated with HLA alleles.

It was with 60 Vbeta and 13 Jbeta primers that the PCR ran. Measured with immunoSEQ multiplex PCR; TCRdb has only the in-frame clones, and not every one. Of over 85,000 clones listed, approximately 79% are singletons. The V end lost 0 bases, the J end lost 8 bases, and 10 bases lay between the germline ends. In germline, CDR1 is KGHSH, CDR2 LQKENI. This CDR3 is 13 amino acids long. This TCR came from a man under 40 in good health and CMV-seropositive. The sequencing input was PBMCs. The V and J genes are TRBV18 and TRBJ1-2; D is possibly TRBD1 (5 bases). Written as DNA, the CDR3 is TGTGCCAGCTCACCACCATCAGGGTGGGGCTACACCTTC. Its protein is CASSPPSGWGYTF.